One T cell receptor (beta chain) is described in this entry. Authors' data handling: Reference gene primer amplification gave nucleated cell count estimates. Sequenced by immunoSEQ multiplex PCR; TCRdb stores in-frame clones only, minus some. D and trimming were read from the DNA, whereas the V and J calls and clone size are those reported in that table. Of fewer than 300,000 clones in the sample, 82% are singletons; the top ten hold 3.1%. After removal of 5 bases from V and 5 bases from J, the junction contained 9 bases not matched to a gene. Germline V gene lookup returns CDR1 SGHNT and CDR2 YYREEE (reference sequence). The CDR3 contains 14 residues. This sample was included in a study of blood T cell repertoires in COVID-19. Across the study: Donors in the United States, Italy and Spain gave samples during acute or convalescent COVID-19. The analysed material was cDNA or gDNA that came from T cells, B-cell-depleted T cells, or PBMCs.

Specimen: peripheral blood. This chain joins TRBV5-4 and TRBJ2-5, with TRBD1 matching over 7 bases. The source is a woman aged 18 to 35 with acute or convalescent COVID-19. This chain's CDR3 is CASRGPGGLETQYF. DNA for the CDR3: TGTGCCAGCAGGGGACCAGGGGGTTTGGAGACCCAGTACTTC.